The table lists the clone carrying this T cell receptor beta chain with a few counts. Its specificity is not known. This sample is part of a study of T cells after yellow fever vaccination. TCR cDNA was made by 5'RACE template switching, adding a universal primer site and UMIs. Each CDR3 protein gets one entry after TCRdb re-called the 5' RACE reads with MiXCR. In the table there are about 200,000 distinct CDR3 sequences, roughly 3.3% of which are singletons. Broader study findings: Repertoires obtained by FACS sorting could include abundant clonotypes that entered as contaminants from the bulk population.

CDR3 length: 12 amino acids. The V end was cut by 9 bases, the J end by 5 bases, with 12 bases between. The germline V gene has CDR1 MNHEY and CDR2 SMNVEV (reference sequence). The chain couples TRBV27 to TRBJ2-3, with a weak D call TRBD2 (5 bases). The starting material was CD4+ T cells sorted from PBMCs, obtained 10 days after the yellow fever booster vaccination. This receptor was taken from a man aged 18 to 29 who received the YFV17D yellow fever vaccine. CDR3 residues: CASKSRGDTQYF. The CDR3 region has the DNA TGTGCCAGTAAATCTCGGGGAGATACGCAGTATTTT.